These T cell receptor beta chains were read from a single sample in a study of neurological immune-mediated disorders. TCRdb re-derived calls from the 5' RACE reads in MiXCR, one entry per CDR3 protein. The table includes tens of thousands of distinct CDR3 sequences, over 8.5% detected once. Sample: PBMCs. These receptors originate from a male donor with HTLV-1-associated myelopathy (HAM/TSP). Both conserved end residues are part of each CDR3. The D gene is left open where the match is weak. Clone size is stated in some rows and not others, as once, few, many or a class when expanded.

>TRBV2|11|many|NA|TRBJ1-1
TGTGCCAACAGTGTGAACACTGAAGCTTTCTTT
CANSVNTEAFF
>TRBV6-2/TRBV6-3|12|many|NA|TRBJ2-2
TGTGCCAGCAGTTCCACAACCGGGGAGCTGTTTTTT
CASSSTTGELFF
>TRBV9|16|many|TRBD2|TRBJ2-1
TGTGCCAGCAGCACCAGAACTGGACTAGCGGGGGGGCCCGTGTTCTTC
CASSTRTGLAGGPVFF
>TRBV20-1|15|many|TRBD2|TRBJ2-1
TGCAGTGCCGAGACCAGCGGGGGCGCCGGTGGTGAGCAGTTCTTC
CSAETSGGAGGEQFF
>TRBV7-9|17|many|TRBD1|TRBJ1-2
TGTGCCAGCAGCTCCGGACATATCGAGGACAGGCTCTATGGCTACACCTTC
CASSSGHIEDRLYGYTF
>TRBV3-1|14|many|TRBD1|TRBJ1-2
TGTGCCAGCAGTCTCGACAGGGGGTACTATGGCTACACCTTC
CASSLDRGYYGYTF
>TRBV7-2|15|many|TRBD1|TRBJ2-1
TGTGCCAGCAGCTTAGTAGGGACAGGGGGCGATGAGCAGTTCTTC
CASSLVGTGGDEQFF
>TRBV20-1|14|many|NA|TRBJ1-6
TGCAGTGCTAGAGCCGGGTCTGAGGGATCACCCCTCCACTTT
CSARAGSEGSPLHF
>TRBV7-9|16|many|NA|TRBJ1-1
TGTGCCAGCAGCTTAGCGCTTGCCGGCTCGAACACTGAAGCTTTCTTT
CASSLALAGSNTEAFF
>TRBV20-1|14|NA|NA|TRBJ1-1
TGCAGTGCTAGAGAACCGGGGCTGGGGACTGAAGCTTTCTTT
CSAREPGLGTEAFF
>TRBV19|18|many|TRBD2|TRBJ2-1
TGTGCCAGTAGTATAGATCTAAGCGGGGGGGTGCTCTACAATGAGCAGTTCTTC
CASSIDLSGGVLYNEQFF
>TRBV20-1|16|many|TRBD1|TRBJ1-6
TGCAGTGCTAGAGATAGATTAGGGGGCAGATTTTCACCCCTCCACTTT
CSARDRLGGRFSPLHF
>TRBV5-1|16|many|TRBD2|TRBJ2-5
TGCGCCAGCAGCGGCGGGAGACAGCCCTCCGGTGAGACCCAGTACTTC
CASSGGRQPSGETQYF
>TRBV10-1|14|few|NA|TRBJ2-2
TGCGCCAGCACTCCAAGGTCGGACACCGGGGAGCTGTTTTTT
CASTPRSDTGELFF
>TRBV18|16|many|TRBD2|TRBJ2-7
TGTGCCAGCTCACCGATGGGTAGCGGGGTAAACTACGAGCAGTACTTC
CASSPMGSGVNYEQYF
>TRBV20-1|12|many|NA|TRBJ2-5
TGCAGTGCTGCGGGGACCCAAGAGACCCAGTACTTC
CSAAGTQETQYF
>TRBV5-6|14|NA|TRBD1|TRBJ2-7
TGTGCCAGCAGCTTGGACAGGGGCCGGCACGAGCAGTACTTC
CASSLDRGRHEQYF
>TRBV9|16|many|NA|TRBJ2-6
TGTGCCAGCAGACAGGGCTGGTCCTCTGGGGCCAACGTCCTGACTTTC
CASRQGWSSGANVLTF
>TRBV3-1|14|few|NA|TRBJ1-2
TGTGACAGCAGCCAAGATCGGAAGGTCGGGGGCTACACCTTC
CDSSQDRKVGGYTF
>TRBV6-5|12|many|NA|TRBJ1-3
TGTGCCAGCAGTTATGAGGGAAACACCATATATTTT
CASSYEGNTIYF
>TRBV4-1|15|many|TRBD1|TRBJ2-1
TGCGCCAGCAGCTCCGGACAGGGTATGGGCAATGAGCAGTTCTTC
CASSSGQGMGNEQFF
>TRBV28|13|NA|NA|TRBJ2-3
TGTGCCAGCAGTCTACGACAGGCAGATACGCAGTATTTT
CASSLRQADTQYF
>TRBV20-1|15|many|TRBD2|TRBJ2-5
TGCAGTGCTAGAGGTTCTAGCGGGGGTCGGGAGACCCAGTACTTC
CSARGSSGGRETQYF
>TRBV5-1|14|many|NA|TRBJ1-4
TGCGCCAGCAGCTTCCAGGGTTTTAGTGAAAAACTGTTTTTT
CASSFQGFSEKLFF
>TRBV24-1|15|many|NA|TRBJ2-6
TGTGCCACCGGAACCCAGGGTGCTGGGGCCAACGTCCTGACTTTC
CATGTQGAGANVLTF
>TRBV28|15|many|TRBD1|TRBJ2-7
TGTGCCAGCAGAGAAACCGGGACAGCCTCCTACGAGCAGTACTTC
CASRETGTASYEQYF
>TRBV20-1|13|many|NA|TRBJ1-6
TGCAGTGCTAGAGACAGCCTTTTTTCGCCCCTCCACTTT
CSARDSLFSPLHF
>TRBV9|13|many|NA|TRBJ1-1
TGTGCCAGCAGCGTAGATGGTAACACTGAAGCTTTCTTT
CASSVDGNTEAFF
>TRBV20-1|12|many|TRBD1|TRBJ1-1
TGCAGTGTTGGACAGGCGAACACTGAAGCTTTCTTT
CSVGQANTEAFF
>TRBV7-9|14|few|NA|TRBJ2-3
TGTGCCAGCAGCTTAGGGACAGTCACAGATACGCAGTATTTT
CASSLGTVTDTQYF
>TRBV5-8|14|many|TRBD2|TRBJ2-3
TGTGCCAGCAGCTTGGGGACTAGCAAAGATACGCAGTATTTT
CASSLGTSKDTQYF
>TRBV20-1|16|NA|NA|TRBJ2-2
TGCAGTGCTAGAGTATATGGGGGGAGAGTATCCGGGGAGCTGTTTTTT
CSARVYGGRVSGELFF
>TRBV5-1|15|many|TRBD1|TRBJ1-6
TGCGCCAGCAGCAAGGACAGGGGAGTAAATTCACCCCTCCACTTT
CASSKDRGVNSPLHF
>TRBV4-3|15|many|TRBD1|TRBJ2-5
TGCGCCAGCAGCCAAGAACGAGACAGGGTAGAGACCCAGTACTTC
CASSQERDRVETQYF
>TRBV3-1|17|many|NA|TRBJ1-3
TGTGCCAGCAGCCAACCGACACTAGGGCGCTCTGGAAACACCATATATTTT
CASSQPTLGRSGNTIYF
>TRBV20-1|14|many|TRBD1|TRBJ1-5
TGCAGTGCCCCGGGGGGGACAGAAGTTCAGCCCCAGCATTTT
CSAPGGTEVQPQHF
>TRBV12-3/TRBV12-4|15|many|TRBD1|TRBJ1-6
TGTGCCAGCAGTTTAAGGGGGCGAAATTATTCACCCCTCCACTTT
CASSLRGRNYSPLHF